This T cell receptor (beta chain) derives from a study of blood T cell repertoires in COVID-19. In the study overall: Samples taken during acute and convalescent COVID-19 were collected in the United States, Italy and Spain.

Allocation to cohorts depended on clinical history reported by the participants. The recovered donors of Cohort 3 showed two negative PCRs, clearance, or symptom resolution. The V segment lost 3 bases and the J segment 0 bases; nucleotides outside the gene matches: 7. The germline V gene has CDR1 KGHSH and CDR2 LQKENI. The CDR3 covers 16 residues. Data came from immunoSEQ multiplex PCR; TCRdb stores just in-frame clones and leaves some out. Among about 50,000 clones, roughly nine tenths were seen once, and the ten largest hold approximately 3%. The receptor comes from a woman aged 45 to 65 who had recovered from COVID-19. This sequence joins TRBV18 and TRBJ1-2, with 7 nucleotides matching TRBD1. The specimen was PBMCs or T cells enriched from blood (not recorded which). CDR3 loop: CASSPETGLANYGYTF. In DNA form, the CDR3 reads TGTGCCAGCTCACCGGAGACAGGGCTAGCTAACTATGGCTACACCTTC. Full variable domain (missing parts from reference TRBV18 and TRBJ1-2): NAGVMQNPRHLVRRRGQEARLRCSPMKGHSHVYWYRQLPEEGLKFMVYLQKENIIDESGMPKERFSAEFPKEGPSILRIQQVVRGDSAAYFCASSPETGLANYGYTFGSGTRLTVV.